The next 12 T cell receptor beta chains were all read from a single sample in a study of blood T cell repertoires in COVID-19. Sequencing used immunoSEQ multiplex PCR; TCRdb keeps in-frame clones, though not all of them. The profile covers about 270,000 clones, with around 90% appearing a single time and 3% taken by the ten largest. Sequencing was performed on PBMCs or T cells enriched from blood (not recorded which). The receptor set was obtained from a woman aged 45 to 65 who had recovered from COVID-19.

The CDR3 DNA follows: TGTGCCAGCTCACCCCGGAGGGGCTCGGGAGAGCAGTACTTC. This gives the protein CASSPRRGSGEQYF. This chain connects TRBV18 to TRBJ2-7; D is possibly TRBD2 (6 bases). Per germline, CDR1 KGHSH and CDR2 LQKENI. The V end was cut by 3 bases, the J end by 7 bases, with 16 bases between. This CDR3 has 14 amino acids.

The chain carries TRBV7-9 and TRBJ2-3, with 7 bases matching TRBD2. V lost 1 base, J lost 2 bases, and 3 bases stayed unmatched. The CDR3 length is 15 residues. Germline CDR1 SEHNR, CDR2 FQNEAQ (reference sequence). The CDR3 loop is CASSLGDYHTDTQYF. CDR3 nucleotide sequence: TGTGCCAGCAGCTTAGGGGACTATCACACAGATACGCAGTATTTT. The whole variable domain, remainder taken from reference TRBV7-9 and TRBJ2-3, is DTGVSQNPRHKITKRGQNVTFRCDPISEHNRLYWYRQTLGQGPEFLTYFQNEAQLEKSRLLSDRFSAERPKGSFSTLEIQRTEQGDSAMYLCASSLGDYHTDTQYFGPGTRLTVL.

This chain links TRBV28 with TRBJ2-7; 9 nucleotides agree with TRBD2. The CDR3 consists of 16 residues. The V gene end was trimmed by 5 bases and the J gene end by 3 bases; junction bases not matched to a gene: 11. The germline CDR1 and CDR2 sequences are MDHEN and SYDVKM. The chain's CDR3 is CASSPGLAGKYYEQYF. The CDR3 DNA reads as TGTGCCAGCAGTCCAGGTCTAGCGGGAAAGTACTACGAGCAGTACTTC.

The chain recombines TRBV10-3 with TRBJ2-3; 10 nucleotides agree with TRBD2. Germline V gene data show CDR1 as ENHRY and CDR2 as SYGVKD. V trimming: 8 bases; J trimming: 2 bases; junction bases outside the gene matches: 13. The CDR3 has 17 amino acids. The DNA of the CDR3 is TGTGCCATCTCCGACAGGCTAGCGGGAGCCCCCACAGATACGCAGTATTTT. The encoded protein is CAISDRLAGAPTDTQYF.

This clone occurred once. The chain recombines TRBV4-2 with TRBJ2-1, with a possible D match to TRBD1 (6 bases). Germline CDR1 and CDR2: LGHNA and YNFKEQ. V was pared by 6 bases and J by 10 bases, with 22 bases between. CDR3 length: 15 amino acids. CDR3 in DNA: TGTGCCAGCAGTCCTGAGGGGGTACGGGCGGCGGAGCAGTTCTTC. Amino acid sequence: CASSPEGVRAAEQFF.

The rearrangement links TRBV14 to TRBJ2-7; 7 nucleotides align to TRBD1. This CDR3 region has 15 residues. V lost 0 bases to trimming and J lost 5 bases; unmatched junction nucleotides: 7. Germline V gene data show CDR1 as SGHDN and CDR2 as FVKESK. The CDR3 spells CASSQEYRGRHEQYF. CDR3 coding DNA: TGTGCCAGCAGCCAAGAATACAGGGGCCGTCACGAGCAGTACTTC. The whole variable domain, filled in from reference TRBV14 and TRBJ2-7, reads EAGVTQFPSHSVIEKGQTVTLRCDPISGHDNLYWYRRVMGKEIKFLLHFVKESKQDESGMPNNRFLAERTGGTYSTLKVQPAELEDSGVYFCASSQEYRGRHEQYFGPGTRLTVT.

The chain carries TRBV6-5 and TRBJ1-2, with D possibly matching TRBD1 (6 bases). This CDR3 spans 15 amino acids. V shed 6 bases and J shed 4 bases, with 18 bases lying between them. Germline assignment: CDR1 MNHEY and CDR2 SVGAGI. DNA for the CDR3: TGTGCCAGCAGACCCGGGGGGGGGCCTTCCTATGGCTACACCTTC. Amino acids: CASRPGGGPSYGYTF.

CDR3 DNA sequence: TGTGCCAGCAGCCTACAGGGGGCCGGGGAGACCCAGTACTTC. It codes for CASSLQGAGETQYF. This chain uses TRBV28 with TRBJ2-5; 9 bases are a match to TRBD1. There are 14 residues in the CDR3. With V trimmed by 6 bases and J by 5 bases, 7 bases remained unmatched. Looked up from germline, CDR1 is MDHEN and CDR2 is SYDVKM.

J is TRBJ1-4 and V is TRBV4-3, with a possible D match to TRBD1 (5 bases). The CDR3 loop spans 13 amino acids. Germline-derived CDR1 and CDR2 are LGHNA and YSLEER. V dropped 3 bases and J dropped 11 bases, with 13 bases sitting between them. CDR3 bases: TGCGCCAGCAGCCATCCCGACCGGGGGAAACTGTTTTTT. This encodes CASSHPDRGKLFF.

About this clone: At the DNA level, this CDR3 is encoded by other sequences in the same sample as well. The genes are TRBV7-9 and TRBJ1-2; D uncertain. CDR1 SEHNR and CDR2 FQNEAQ come from the germline V gene (reference sequence). CDR3 length: 13 amino acids. V was cut by 1 base and J by 2 bases, with 5 bases left in between. CDR3 in amino acids: CASSLGQNYGYTF. CDR3 DNA: TGTGCCAGCAGCTTAGGCCAGAACTATGGCTACACCTTC.

V is TRBV19 and J is TRBJ1-4, with a tentative D call TRBD1 (5 bases). Germline V gene lookup returns CDR1 LNHDA and CDR2 SQIVND (reference sequence). This CDR3 is 13 amino acids long. The V gene lost 8 bases and the J gene lost 0 bases, with 7 bases spanning the gap. The CDR3 DNA follows: TGTGCCAGTCACAGGTCAACTAATGAAAAACTGTTTTTT. Protein product: CASHRSTNEKLFF.

The chain joins TRBV19 to TRBJ1-2; a weak D match, TRBD1 (6 bases). This CDR3 region has 14 residues. Looked up from germline, CDR1 is LNHDA and CDR2 is SQIVND (reference sequence). V dropped 5 bases and J dropped 5 bases, with 15 bases sitting between them. CDR3 region: CASSQHQDRYGYTF. The DNA for the CDR3 is TGTGCCAGTAGTCAACACCAGGACAGATATGGCTACACCTTC.